By sample share, the clone carrying this T cell receptor (beta chain) is medium-sized (0.01 to 0.1%). Its target is unknown. Libraries used roughly 18,000 to 1,100,000 sorted naive CD8 T cells and 10%, 30% or 50% RNA input. Naive CD8 T cells were FACS-sorted by CD8+CD4-CCR7+CD45RA+ markers. TCRdb reanalysed the PCR reads using MiXCR and keeps one entry per CDR3 protein. Found here are around 6,000 distinct CDR3 sequences, 16% of them singletons; the top ten hold 2.3%. This entry belongs to a study of molecular identifiers for immune sequencing clone quantification. V gave up 4 bases and J gave up 1 base, with 10 bases separating them. This CDR3 has 14 residues. Germline V gives CDR1 SEHNR, CDR2 FQNEAQ (reference sequence). Study outcomes and limitations: Effector cells had over 98% of their molecules in clones above 20 RNA copies, while naive cells had under 1%.

This receptor was identified in a human donor in good health. Some libraries in this study had Jurkat cell RNA spiked in. The sample comprised naive CD8+ T cells from blood, with Jurkat cell RNA spiked in. Sample subset: FACS-sorted CD8+CD4-CCR7+CD45RA+ naive T cells. The chain links TRBV7-9 to TRBJ1-1, with D unresolved. The CDR3 bases are TGTGCCAGCAGCTCCTGGACGGAGAACACTGAAGCTTTCTTT. It is translated as CASSSWTENTEAFF.